A selection of T cell receptor beta chains follows, all from one sample in a study of chemoradiotherapy in HPV16-positive cancers. This table comes from immunoSEQ multiplex PCR, and its TCRdb copy is limited to in-frame clones, with some not included. The sample includes tens of thousands of clones, around 90% seen only once; the top ten take around 5.3%. Source: blood, taken from a patient who underwent chemoradiotherapy. These receptors came from a human donor with HPV-associated anogenital cancer. The CDR3 runs from the conserved cysteine through the conserved F or W. Each record gives: clone size, V gene, J gene, D gene, CDR3 protein, CDR3 DNA. The D gene is left open where the match is weak. Not every row has a clone size; where given, it reads once, few, many or a size class.

NA	TRBV6-5	TRBJ1-4	NA	CASRGRDRGIEKLFF	TGTGCCAGCAGGGGTAGGGACCGGGGGATTGAAAAACTGTTTTTT
NA	TRBV6-1	TRBJ2-2	NA	CASRKGETGELFF	TGTGCCAGCAGGAAAGGGGAGACCGGGGAGCTGTTTTTT
NA	TRBV5-1	TRBJ2-5	NA	CASSSPIPPREYF	TGCGCCAGCAGCTCCCCAATCCCCCCCCGAGAGTACTTC
NA	TRBV5-1	TRBJ1-1	NA	CASSLKEDTEAFF	TGCGCCAGCAGCTTGAAGGAGGACACTGAAGCTTTCTTT
NA	TRBV5-1	TRBJ1-6	NA	CASSLTSPGSSSPLHF	TGCGCCAGCAGCCTCACCAGCCCAGGCAGTTCCTCACCCCTCCACTTT
NA	TRBV7-9	TRBJ1-1	NA	CASSLVTGSEAFF	TGTGCCAGCAGCTTAGTAACGGGGAGTGAAGCTTTCTTT
NA	TRBV2	TRBJ2-3	NA	CASSVTGTRTDTQYF	TGTGCCAGCAGTGTAACGGGGACACGCACAGATACGCAGTATTTT
NA	TRBV30	TRBJ2-2	TRBD1	CAWSTPGRGLIGELFF	TGTGCCTGGAGTACCCCTGGCAGGGGGCTTATCGGGGAGCTGTTTTTT
few	TRBV2	TRBJ1-2	NA	CASSGQAGGGYTF	TGTGCCAGCAGTGGGCAGGCTGGGGGTGGCTACACCTTC
NA	TRBV29-1	TRBJ1-2	NA	CSVRTPSVNGYTF	TGCAGCGTTCGGACCCCTTCGGTAAATGGCTACACCTTC
NA	TRBV10-2	TRBJ2-5	NA	CASREGSGARVETQYF	TGCGCCAGCAGAGAGGGGTCGGGGGCGCGAGTGGAGACCCAGTACTTC
NA	TRBV30	TRBJ2-3	NA	CAWSSGVTDTQYF	TGTGCCTGGAGCTCGGGGGTCACAGATACGCAGTATTTT
NA	TRBV5-1	TRBJ1-1	NA	CASSLVQGEAFF	TGCGCCAGCAGCTTGGTACAGGGTGAGGCTTTCTTT
NA	TRBV28	TRBJ2-5	TRBD2	CASSLGGVQETQYF	TGTGCCAGCAGCCTGGGGGGGGTTCAAGAGACCCAGTACTTC
NA	TRBV27	TRBJ2-2	NA	CASRSQGGTGELFF	TGTGCCAGCCGATCTCAGGGGGGCACCGGGGAGCTGTTTTTT
NA	TRBV5-4	TRBJ2-1	NA	CASSLTGGLEQFF	TGTGCCAGCAGCTTGACGGGCGGTCTTGAGCAGTTCTTC
NA	TRBV5-1	TRBJ1-4	NA	CASSPRTENEKLFF	TGCGCCAGCAGCCCGAGGACCGAGAATGAAAAACTGTTTTTT
NA	TRBV6-5	TRBJ2-7	TRBD1	CASSHTDRGAEQYF	TGTGCCAGCAGCCATACGGACAGGGGTGCTGAGCAGTACTTC
NA	TRBV4-2	TRBJ1-2	NA	CASSQDLVGATQNYGYTF	TGTGCCAGCAGCCAAGATCTGGTGGGGGCAACCCAAAACTATGGCTACACCTTC
NA	TRBV12-5	TRBJ2-6	NA	CASGISPAGQSRANVLTF	TGTGCTAGTGGTATATCCCCTGCAGGACAAAGTCGGGCCAACGTCCTGACTTTC
NA	TRBV5-1	TRBJ1-2	TRBD1	CASSLGRTGTGGNGYTF	TGCGCCAGCAGCTTGGGCCGAACCGGGACAGGGGGAAATGGCTACACCTTC
NA	TRBV19	TRBJ1-5	NA	CASNSRDQPQHF	TGTGCCAGTAATTCCAGGGATCAGCCCCAGCATTTT